These T cell receptor beta chains were read from a single sample in a study of T cell repertoires in cytomegalovirus infection. TCRdb analysed the reads with MiXCR anew, one entry per CDR3 protein. The sample lists hundreds of thousands of distinct CDR3 sequences; approximately 30% were seen once. The antigens these receptors bind are not known. This sample comprised cultured CD8+ T cells from PBMCs, obtained from culture after CMV antigen stimulation. These receptors came from a human donor in good health (CMV status not recorded). Some clones in this sample may be carry-over from other donors' samples. The CDR3 runs from the conserved cysteine through the conserved F or W. The D gene is left open where the match is weak. The size field is filled for only some rows; it gives once, few, many or a size class.

DNA: TGTGCCAGCAGCTTGAAAGGGACAGAGTACTTC; CDR3: CASSLKGTEYF; D: TRBD1; V: TRBV5-6; size: .; length: 11; J: TRBJ2-4
DNA: TGTGCCAGTAGGACAGTCTTAACTAACTATGGCTACACCTTC; CDR3: CASRTVLTNYGYTF; D: .; V: TRBV19; size: .; length: 14; J: TRBJ1-2
DNA: TGTGCCAGCAGCGTAGTTCCCGGCGGGGGGAAAGAGTCCGGGGAGCTGTTTTTT; CDR3: CASSVVPGGGKESGELFF; D: TRBD2; V: TRBV9; size: .; length: 18; J: TRBJ2-2
DNA: TGTGCCAGCAGTTTTGAAGACCGAACCCTCCACTTT; CDR3: CASSFEDRTLHF; D: .; V: TRBV12-3/TRBV12-4; size: .; length: 12; J: TRBJ1-6
DNA: TGCGCCAGCAGCCAAACCTTGGGGCACACCTTAACAGACCATTATGGCTACACCTTC; CDR3: CASSQTLGHTLTDHYGYTF; D: .; V: TRBV4-3; size: .; length: 19; J: TRBJ1-2
DNA: TGTGCTAGTGGTTCGGGTTGGGGGGCCGATGAGCAGTTCTTC; CDR3: CASGSGWGADEQFF; D: .; V: TRBV12-5; size: many; length: 14; J: TRBJ2-1
DNA: TGTGCCAGCAGCGAACTAGCTCCTTCTAGCACAGATACGCAGTATTTT; CDR3: CASSELAPSSTDTQYF; D: .; V: TRBV7-8; size: many; length: 16; J: TRBJ2-3
DNA: TGTGCCAGTTCCTATCGGCAGAAGAACACCGGGGAGCTGTTTTTT; CDR3: CASSYRQKNTGELFF; D: .; V: TRBV19; size: .; length: 15; J: TRBJ2-2
DNA: TGTGCCAGCAGCGTACTTGGGACCACAGTAGAGGGCTACACCTTC; CDR3: CASSVLGTTVEGYTF; D: .; V: TRBV9; size: .; length: 15; J: TRBJ1-2
DNA: TGTGCCAGCAGTCAGGTCCTATGGGACACTGAAGCTTTCTTT; CDR3: CASSQVLWDTEAFF; D: .; V: TRBV6-2/TRBV6-3; size: few; length: 14; J: TRBJ1-1
DNA: TGTGCCAGCAGCCAAGACGACCAGGGAGGCTACAATGAGCAGTTCTTC; CDR3: CASSQDDQGGYNEQFF; D: .; V: TRBV3-1; size: few; length: 16; J: TRBJ2-1
DNA: TGTGCCAGCAGCCCTGGACCACGTACGCAGTATTTT; CDR3: CASSPGPRTQYF; D: .; V: TRBV14; size: .; length: 12; J: TRBJ2-3
DNA: TGTGCCAGCAGTTTAATGAGCTCCTATAATTCACCCCTCCACTTT; CDR3: CASSLMSSYNSPLHF; D: .; V: TRBV27; size: .; length: 15; J: TRBJ1-6
DNA: TGTGCCAGCAGCACCAGCCGCGACAGGGGCGTCAGCCGGGGGGCCAACGTCCTGACTTTC; CDR3: CASSTSRDRGVSRGANVLTF; D: TRBD1; V: TRBV6-2/TRBV6-3; size: many; length: 20; J: TRBJ2-6
DNA: TGTGCCAGCAGCCAAGATTTGCAGGGGAACTATGGCTACACCTTC; CDR3: CASSQDLQGNYGYTF; D: .; V: TRBV4-2; size: .; length: 15; J: TRBJ1-2
DNA: TGCGCCAGCAGCCAAGATCATAGGACAGCCTCTCAAGAGACCCAGTACTTC; CDR3: CASSQDHRTASQETQYF; D: .; V: TRBV4-3; size: .; length: 17; J: TRBJ2-5
DNA: TGTGCCAGCTCACCACCAGACGGGGCCTATGGCTACACCTTC; CDR3: CASSPPDGAYGYTF; D: .; V: TRBV18; size: .; length: 14; J: TRBJ1-2
DNA: TGTGCCAGCAGTTTAACTGTGGCCAGCTCCTACGAGCAGTACTTC; CDR3: CASSLTVASSYEQYF; D: .; V: TRBV27; size: .; length: 15; J: TRBJ2-7
DNA: TGTGCCATCAGATACAGGGACGGCTACACCTTC; CDR3: CAIRYRDGYTF; D: .; V: TRBV10-3; size: few; length: 11; J: TRBJ1-2
DNA: TGTGCCAACAGCTTTTGGGCAGGGGATAAGTCCGGGGAGCTGTTTTTT; CDR3: CANSFWAGDKSGELFF; D: .; V: TRBV7-3; size: .; length: 16; J: TRBJ2-2